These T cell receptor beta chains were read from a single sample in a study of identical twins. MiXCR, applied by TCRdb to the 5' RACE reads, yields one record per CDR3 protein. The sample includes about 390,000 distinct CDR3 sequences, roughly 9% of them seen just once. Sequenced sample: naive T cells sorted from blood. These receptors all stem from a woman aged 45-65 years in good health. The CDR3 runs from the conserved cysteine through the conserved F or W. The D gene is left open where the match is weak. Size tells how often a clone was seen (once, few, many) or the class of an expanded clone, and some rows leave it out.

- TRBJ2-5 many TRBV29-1 TGCAGCGTTTCACAGGTGGAGACCCAGTACTTC CSVSQVETQYF
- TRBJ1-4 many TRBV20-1 TGCAGTGCTCGTCGACAGCTAAGGAGTGAAAAACTGTTTTTT CSARRQLRSEKLFF
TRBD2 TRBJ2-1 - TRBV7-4 TGTGCCAGCAGCTTAGCGAGGGCTAGCGGGAGTTTTCCCAATGAGCAGTTCTTC CASSLARASGSFPNEQFF
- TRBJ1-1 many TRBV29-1 TGCAGCGGGGGGACTGCACTTGGGGAAGCTTTCTTT CSGGTALGEAFF
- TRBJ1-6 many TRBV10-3 TGTGCCATCAGTGTCGGGGGCTCCTATAATTCACCCCTCCACTTT CAISVGGSYNSPLHF
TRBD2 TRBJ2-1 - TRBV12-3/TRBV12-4 TGTGCCAGCAGTCCTTCCGGGACTAGCTTTCCAGACTTGCAGTTCTTC CASSPSGTSFPDLQFF
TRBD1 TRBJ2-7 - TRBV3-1 TGTGCCAGCAGCCAAGGGGACAGGGGATTGGGGCAGTACTTC CASSQGDRGLGQYF
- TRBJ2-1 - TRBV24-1 TGTGCCACCAGTGACCCCCTAGGGGTTGGAAAACTGAGAGATACTGAGCAGTTCTTC CATSDPLGVGKLRDTEQFF
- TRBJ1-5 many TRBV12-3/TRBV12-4 TGTGCCAGCAGTTTAGGTACTGGTCATCCCCAGCATTTT CASSLGTGHPQHF
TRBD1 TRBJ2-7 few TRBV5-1 TGCGCCAGCAGCGACAGGGGGGACTACGAGCAGTACTTC CASSDRGDYEQYF
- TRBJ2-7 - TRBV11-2 TGTGCCAGCAGCTTACTCATAGCTTACGAGCAGTACTTC CASSLLIAYEQYF
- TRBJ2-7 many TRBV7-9 TGTGCCAGCAGCTTATTACAGAACTCCTACGAGCAGTACTTC CASSLLQNSYEQYF
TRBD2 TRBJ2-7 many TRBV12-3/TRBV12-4 TGTGCCAGCAGTTTTGGGACTAGCGTCGACGAGCAGTACTTC CASSFGTSVDEQYF
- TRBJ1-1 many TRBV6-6 TGTGCCAGCAGGCTTGGGCAGTTGCGATCTGAAGCTTTCTTT CASRLGQLRSEAFF
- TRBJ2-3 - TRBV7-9 TGTGCCAGCAGATCTAAGCGACCTAGGCTTAACGGCGAGGCAGATACGCAGTATTTT CASRSKRPRLNGEADTQYF
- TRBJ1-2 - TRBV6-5 TGTGCCAGCAGTTACTCGAAGGGCGATGGCTACACCTTC CASSYSKGDGYTF
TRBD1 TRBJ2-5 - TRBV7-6 TGTGCCAGCAGCCCCCGACAGGGGCAGGAGACCCAGTACTTC CASSPRQGQETQYF
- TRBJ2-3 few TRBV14 TGTGCCAGCAGCCTCACCGGGACTTCCTCTAATACGCAGTATTTT CASSLTGTSSNTQYF
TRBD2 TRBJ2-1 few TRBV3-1 TGTGCCAGCAGCTTCATAGCGGGACCGGTACGTTATGAGCAGTTCTTC CASSFIAGPVRYEQFF
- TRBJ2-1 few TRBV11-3 TGTGCCAGCAGCTTAGTAGTGACGGGAGCGTTAGTAGAGCAGTTCTTC CASSLVVTGALVEQFF
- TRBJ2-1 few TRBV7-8 TGTGCCAGCAGCTTAGCCCGGGTCACTTACAATGAGCAGTTCTTC CASSLARVTYNEQFF
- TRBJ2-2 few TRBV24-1 TGTGCCACCAGTGACGGGGTATCCGGGGAGCTGTTTTTT CATSDGVSGELFF
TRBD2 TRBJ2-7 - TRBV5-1 TGCGCCAGCAGTATGGGACTAGCGGGAGTTCGTTACGAGCAGTACTTC CASSMGLAGVRYEQYF
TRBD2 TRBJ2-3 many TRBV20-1 TGCAGTGCTACGGGAGGACCCACAGATACGCAGTATTTT CSATGGPTDTQYF
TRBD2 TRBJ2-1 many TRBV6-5 TGTGCCAGCAGTCCCGGGGGGGGCTCCTACAATGAGCAGTTCTTC CASSPGGGSYNEQFF
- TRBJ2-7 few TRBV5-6 TGTGCCAGCAGCCCCGGGGCCACCGAGCAGTACTTC CASSPGATEQYF